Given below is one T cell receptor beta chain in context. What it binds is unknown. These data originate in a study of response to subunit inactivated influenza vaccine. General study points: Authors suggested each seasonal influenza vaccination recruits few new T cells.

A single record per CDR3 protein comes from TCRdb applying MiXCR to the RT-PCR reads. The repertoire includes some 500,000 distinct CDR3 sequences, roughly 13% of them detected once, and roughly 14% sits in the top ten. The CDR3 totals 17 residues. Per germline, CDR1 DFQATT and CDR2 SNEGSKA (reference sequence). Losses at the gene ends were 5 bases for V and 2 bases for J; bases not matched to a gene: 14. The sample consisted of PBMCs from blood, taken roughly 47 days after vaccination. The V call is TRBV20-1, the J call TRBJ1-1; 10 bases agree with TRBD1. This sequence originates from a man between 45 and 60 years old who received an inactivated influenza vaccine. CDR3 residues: CSAYWTGGYGRNTEAFF. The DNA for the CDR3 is TGCAGTGCTTACTGGACAGGGGGATATGGGAGAAACACTGAAGCTTTCTTT.